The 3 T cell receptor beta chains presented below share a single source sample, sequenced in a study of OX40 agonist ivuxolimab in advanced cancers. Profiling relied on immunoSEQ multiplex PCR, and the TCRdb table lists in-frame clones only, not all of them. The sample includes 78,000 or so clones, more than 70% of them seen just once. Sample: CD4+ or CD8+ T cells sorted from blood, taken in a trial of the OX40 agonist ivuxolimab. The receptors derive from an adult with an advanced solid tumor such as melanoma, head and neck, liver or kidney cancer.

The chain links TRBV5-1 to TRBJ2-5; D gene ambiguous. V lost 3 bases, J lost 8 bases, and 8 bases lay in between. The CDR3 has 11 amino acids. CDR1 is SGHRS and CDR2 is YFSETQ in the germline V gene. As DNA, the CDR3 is TGCGCCAGCAGCTCCCCCGAAACCCAGTACTTC. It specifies CASSSPETQYF.

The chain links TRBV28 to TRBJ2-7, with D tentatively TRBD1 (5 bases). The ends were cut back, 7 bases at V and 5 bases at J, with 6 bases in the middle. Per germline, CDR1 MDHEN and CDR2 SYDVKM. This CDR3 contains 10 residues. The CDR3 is CASKGNEQYF. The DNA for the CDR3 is TGTGCCAGCAAGGGGAACGAGCAGTACTTC.

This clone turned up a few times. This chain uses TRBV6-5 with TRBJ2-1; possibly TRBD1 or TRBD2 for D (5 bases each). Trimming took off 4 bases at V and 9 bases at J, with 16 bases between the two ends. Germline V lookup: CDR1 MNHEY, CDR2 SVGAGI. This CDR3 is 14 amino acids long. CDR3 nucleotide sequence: TGTGCCAGCAGTTCTGTCAGCCCTGGGGGTGAGCAGTTCTTC. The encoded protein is CASSSVSPGGEQFF.